The TCR beta chain described here comes from a study of radiotherapy plus CTLA-4 blockade in lung cancer. Turning to the study itself: There were objective responses in 18% of patients, and around 31% had disease control.

Study-level findings and limits: Expansion in blood of tumor-derived TCR clones was seen after radiotherapy plus ipilimumab.

Per germline, CDR1 SGHNT and CDR2 YENEEA. V trimming: 0 bases; J trimming: 8 bases; junction bases outside the gene matches: 12. The CDR3 totals 17 residues. Here immunoSEQ multiplex PCR was the method, and the copy in TCRdb shows in-frame clones only, minus some. The sample yields some 64,000 clones, approximately 80% seen once. A remark on this clone: Its target is not known.

CTLA-4 blockade with ipilimumab, together with focal radiation, was given to patients with chemo-refractory metastatic non-small-cell lung cancer. Source: peripheral blood, taken from a patient treated with radiotherapy plus ipilimumab. The rearrangement joins TRBV11-3 to TRBJ2-1; 8 positions match TRBD2. This TCR came from a human donor with non-small cell lung cancer who had a complete response to radiotherapy plus ipilimumab. As DNA, the CDR3 is TGTGCCAGCAGCTTAGATTCGGGAGGGGTGAAAGTCGATGAGCAGTTCTTC. Residues: CASSLDSGGVKVDEQFF.